The clone carrying this TCR beta chain was seen more than once but under ten times. The antigen is not known. The data derive from a study of response to subunit inactivated influenza vaccine. Study-level results: That few new T cells are recruited by each seasonal influenza vaccination was the authors' suggestion.

MiXCR, run by TCRdb on the RT-PCR reads, gives a single entry per CDR3 protein. Of about 520,000 distinct CDR3 sequences listed, roughly 27% are singletons. V lost 5 bases to trimming and J lost 2 bases; unmatched junction nucleotides: 6. The CDR3 loop spans 15 amino acids. The origin of this receptor is a man aged 50 or older who received an inactivated influenza vaccine. V is TRBV12-3 or TRBV12-4 and J is TRBJ1-2; 9 nucleotides line up with TRBD1. The source was CD4+ T cells sorted from PBMCs, collected around 5 days after vaccination. CDR3 nucleotide sequence: TGTGCCAGCAGTCCAGGGGGACAGGGAAACTATGGCTACACCTTC. The encoded protein is CASSPGGQGNYGYTF.